This T cell receptor (beta chain) came from a study of response to subunit inactivated influenza vaccine. General study results and limits: Only a handful of new T cells, the authors suggested, are recruited with each seasonal influenza vaccination.

TCRdb recomputed calls from the RT-PCR reads with MiXCR, one row per CDR3 protein. Of about 500,000 distinct CDR3 sequences listed, more than 15% were seen once; the top ten hold less than 4%. CDR1 is MDHEN and CDR2 is SYDVKM in the germline V gene. This CDR3 spans 16 amino acids. The V gene lost 6 bases and the J gene lost 4 bases, with 21 bases spanning the gap. On this clonotype itself: Its antigen remains unidentified.

Source: CD4+ T cells sorted from PBMCs, taken around 25 months after vaccination. The clonotype comes from a man between 45 and 75 years old who received an inactivated influenza vaccine. The genes are TRBV28 and TRBJ1-2, with D possibly being TRBD1 (6 bases). As DNA, the CDR3 is TGTGCCAGCAGGGAAAGGGATTTTGCAGGGGCCTATGGCTACACCTTC. Its protein product is CASRERDFAGAYGYTF.